The 21 T cell receptor beta chains below were found in one sample sequenced in a study of neurological immune-mediated disorders. TCRdb fed the 5' RACE reads into MiXCR, producing one record per CDR3 protein. The data hold tens of thousands of distinct CDR3 sequences, with about an eighth observed a single time. Material: PBMCs. These receptor sequences come from a man in his sixties in good health.

This clonotype came up many times. The V call is TRBV2, the J call TRBJ2-5, with a possible D match to TRBD2 (6 bases). Deletions cut 2 bases from V and 2 bases from J, with 15 bases between. CDR3 size: 16 residues. Germline CDR1 SNHLY, CDR2 FYNNEI. The CDR3: CASSERGGGRQETQYF. CDR3 in DNA: TGTGCCAGCAGTGAACGCGGTGGGGGGAGGCAAGAGACCCAGTACTTC.

This clonotype was found many times. The chain employs TRBV6-2 or TRBV6-3 and TRBJ2-1; D remains ambiguous. Trimming removed 9 bases from V and 9 bases from J, with 12 bases in between. Germline V CDR1 and CDR2: MNHEY, SVGEGT. The CDR3 is 11 residues long. CDR3 protein: CASRSLGEQFF. The CDR3 DNA follows: TGTGCCAGTAGGTCCTTGGGTGAGCAGTTCTTC.

This clonotype was found many times. The chain has TRBV6-2 or TRBV6-3 and TRBJ2-2, with 10 bases lining up with TRBD1. This CDR3 has 16 residues. Germline trimming cut 4 bases from V and 3 bases from J; bases unmatched to any gene: 5. CDR1 is MNHEY and CDR2 is SVGEGT in the germline V gene. In DNA, the CDR3 is TGTGCCAGCAGTTCCCCCGGGACAGGGGACACCGGGGAGCTGTTTTTT. Translated, it gives CASSSPGTGDTGELFF.

Details on this clonotype: This could be a read error, since a much larger clone is one nucleotide away. V usage is TRBV20-1 and J usage is TRBJ1-5; a weak D match, TRBD1 (6 bases). Germline loops: CDR1 DFQATT, CDR2 SNEGSKA (reference sequence). The CDR3 totals 14 residues. The CDR3 sequence: CSAWFRGGNQHQHF. CDR3 bases: TGCAGTGCCTGGTTCAGGGGAGGGAATCAGCACCAGCATTTT.

The chain has TRBV5-1 and TRBJ2-1; no clear D. CDR3 size: 13 residues. Trimming removed 4 bases at V and 9 bases at J, with 14 bases between. Per germline, CDR1 SGHRS and CDR2 YFSETQ. The chain's CDR3 is CASSPLPNTEQFF. The CDR3 DNA reads TGCGCCAGCAGCCCCCTCCCTAACACTGAGCAGTTCTTC. Supplemented by reference TRBV5-1 and TRBJ2-1, the full variable domain reads KAGVTQTPRYLIKTRGQQVTLSCSPISGHRSVSWYQQTPGQGLQFLFEYFSETQRNKGNFPGRFSGRQFSNSRSEMNVSTLELGDSALYLCASSPLPNTEQFFGPGTRLTVL.

This clonotype was seen repeatedly, ten times or more. The V and J genes are TRBV7-9 and TRBJ2-5, with 12 bases lining up with TRBD2. Germline loops: CDR1 SEHNR, CDR2 FQNEAQ (reference sequence). The CDR3 length is 14 residues. Unmatched junction bases numbered 1, after V lost 4 bases and J lost 4 bases. DNA for the CDR3: TGTGCCAGCAGCTCGGGACTAGCGGGAGAGACCCAGTACTTC. Its protein is CASSSGLAGETQYF. The full variable domain, with the rest looked up from reference TRBV7-9 and TRBJ2-5, is DTGVSQNPRHKITKRGQNVTFRCDPISEHNRLYWYRQTLGQGPEFLTYFQNEAQLEKSRLLSDRFSAERPKGSFSTLEIQRTEQGDSAMYLCASSSGLAGETQYFGPGTRLLVL.

Regarding this clonotype: The junction departs from germline at one end; a sequencing error may be responsible. The chain recombines TRBV6-5 with TRBJ2-3; 12 bases fit TRBD2. The CDR3 spans 14 residues. CDR1 MNHEY and CDR2 SVGAGI come from the germline V gene. The CDR3 region is CTSAASGGEDTQYF. DNA of the CDR3: TGTACCAGCGCGGCTAGCGGGGGGGAGGATACGCAGTATTTT.

By frequency in the sample, this clonotype is medium-sized (0.01 to 0.1%). The CDR3 is CASSYGEGNYGYTF. The CDR3 coding sequence is TGTGCCAGCAGTTACGGGGAGGGAAACTATGGCTACACCTTC. V usage is TRBV6-6 and J usage is TRBJ1-2; no reliable D call. The CDR3 is made up of 14 amino acids. Germline CDR1 is MNHNY and CDR2 is SVGAGI (reference sequence). Trimming shortened V by 2 bases and J by 2 bases, and 9 bases separated the two germline ends.

CDR3: CASTPRGGTGLYEQYF. The CDR3, as DNA: TGTGCCAGTACACCTCGGGGGGGGACAGGGCTGTACGAGCAGTACTTC. The chain couples TRBV2 to TRBJ2-7; D is perhaps TRBD1 (9 bases). CDR1 and CDR2 from the germline V gene are SNHLY and FYNNEI. Trimming took off 9 bases at V and 4 bases at J, with 25 bases between the two ends. This CDR3 region has 16 residues. Based on the CDR3 plus reference TRBV2 and TRBJ2-7, the full variable domain is EPEVTQTPSHQVTQMGQEVILRCVPISNHLYFYWYRQILGQKVEFLVSFYNNEISEKSEIFDDQFSVERPDGSNFTLKIRSTKLEDSAMYFCASTPRGGTGLYEQYFGPGTRLTVT.

This chain uses TRBV7-6 with TRBJ2-7, with D perhaps matching TRBD1 (7 bases). Germline loops: CDR1 SGHVS, CDR2 FNYEAQ. The V and J ends lost 5 bases and 5 bases respectively, with 22 bases between them. This CDR3 comprises 16 residues. CDR3 amino acids: CASSGRGTEGSDEQYF. CDR3 bases: TGTGCCAGCAGCGGCCGGGGGACAGAGGGCTCGGACGAGCAGTACTTC.

This clonotype was recorded many times. This chain connects TRBV3-1 to TRBJ1-5; D ambiguous. Per germline, CDR1 LGHDT and CDR2 YNNKEL (reference sequence). Between the trimmed V and J ends, which lost 1 base and 7 bases, there was a span of 11 bases. The CDR3 is 14 amino acids. The CDR3 sequence: CASSQGGSSQPQHF. CDR3 sequence (DNA): TGTGCCAGCAGCCAAGGAGGCTCGAGCCAGCCCCAGCATTTT.

This clonotype showed up many times. CDR3 sequence: CASSLSGGFNQPQHF. In nucleotides, the CDR3 is TGTGCCAGCAGCTTGTCAGGGGGTTTCAATCAGCCCCAGCATTTT. The chain combines TRBV5-6 with TRBJ1-5; 7 positions agree with TRBD1. The V gene end was trimmed by 1 base and the J gene end by 3 bases; junction bases not matched to a gene: 4. Per the germline V gene, CDR1 is SGHDT and CDR2 is YYEEEE. The CDR3 is made up of 15 amino acids.

This clonotype appeared many times. The V gene is TRBV20-1, the J gene TRBJ1-1; D remains ambiguous. With 5 bases removed from V and 0 bases from J, the gap between germline ends came to 7 bases. The V gene's germline CDR1 is DFQATT and CDR2 SNEGSKA (reference sequence). This CDR3 comprises 12 residues. CDR3 nucleotide sequence: TGCAGTGCTGAAAGAATGAACACTGAAGCTTTCTTT. This codes for CSAERMNTEAFF.

The V call is TRBV7-8, the J call TRBJ2-5; D tentatively fits TRBD1 or TRBD2 (5 bases each). The CDR3 covers 15 residues. The V end lost 5 bases, the J end lost 2 bases, and 15 bases lay between the germline ends. CDR1 is SGHVS and CDR2 is FQNEAQ in the germline V gene. CDR3 region: CASSTGTDPQETQYF. CDR3 DNA: TGTGCCAGCAGCACGGGGACCGACCCTCAAGAGACCCAGTACTTC.

This clonotype was seen repeatedly, ten times or more. The rearrangement links TRBV6-5 to TRBJ1-2; no definite D call. The germline CDR1 and CDR2 sequences are MNHEY and SVGAGI. The V and J ends lost 2 bases and 4 bases respectively, with 8 bases between them. The CDR3 length is 13 residues. The CDR3 region is CASSYAPPYGYTF. Here the CDR3 DNA reads TGTGCCAGCAGTTACGCCCCTCCCTATGGCTACACCTTC.

The table lists this clonotype with a few counts. This sequence joins TRBV6-2 or TRBV6-3 and TRBJ1-5; D is undetermined. The germline V gene encodes CDR1 MNHEY and CDR2 SVGEGT. V gave up 4 bases and J gave up 7 bases, with 14 bases separating them. The CDR3 spans 14 residues. The CDR3 is CASSSTPPAQPQHF. The CDR3 DNA sequence: TGTGCCAGCAGTTCAACCCCCCCGGCCCAGCCCCAGCATTTT.

This clonotype was counted ten times or more. The CDR3 DNA is TGTGCCAGCAGTTCATCGGGACAGTGGAGTGGCTACACCTTC. Translating gives CASSSSGQWSGYTF. This chain uses TRBV28 with TRBJ1-2; 7 bases are a match to TRBD1. The CDR3 is 14 amino acids. V lost 4 bases, J lost 7 bases, and 9 bases stayed unmatched. Germline CDR1 reads MDHEN; CDR2 reads SYDVKM.

The V and J genes are TRBV6-5 and TRBJ1-1; the D is unclear. CDR1 is MNHEY, CDR2 SVGAGI, per germline. Trimming left V 0 bases short and J 0 bases short, with 2 bases between. CDR3 length: 13 residues. CDR3 amino acids: CASSYSMNTEAFF. CDR3 nucleotide sequence: TGTGCCAGCAGTTACTCTATGAACACTGAAGCTTTCTTT.

The genes are TRBV6-5 and TRBJ1-2; D is unresolved. V was cut by 6 bases and J by 4 bases, with 6 bases left in between. This CDR3 contains 11 residues. Germline CDR1 reads MNHEY; CDR2 reads SVGAGI. CDR3 nucleotides: TGTGCCAGCAGAACAGCCTATGGCTACACCTTC. As protein: CASRTAYGYTF.

This clonotype ranks as medium-sized. This chain connects TRBV7-9 to TRBJ1-1; D not resolved. Germline V lookup: CDR1 SEHNR, CDR2 FQNEAQ (reference sequence). This CDR3 region has 13 residues. The ends were cut back, 5 bases at V and 1 base at J, with 8 bases in the middle. The CDR3 nucleotides are TGTGCCAGCAGCGCCGCCACGAACACTGAAGCTTTCTTT. It encodes CASSAATNTEAFF.

V gene TRBV7-2 combines with J gene TRBJ2-5; D might be TRBD2 (6 bases). V was trimmed by 0 bases and J by 7 bases, leaving 12 bases between them. CDR3 length: 14 residues. CDR1 SGHTA and CDR2 FQGNSA come from the germline V gene. CDR3 nucleotide sequence: TGTGCCAGCAGCTTAGCGTGGGCCGGGGGGACCCAGTACTTC. This encodes CASSLAWAGGTQYF.